The subject of this entry is one TCR beta chain. The antigen this receptor binds is unknown. No much larger clone exists at a distance of one base, and base qualities are not known. This record comes from a study of control samples from healthy donors and cancer patients (TCRdb year 2020). Inclusive of the bounding cysteine and phenylalanine, the CDR3 is 15 residues long. Of all the DNA, just the CDR3 is kept, 45 bases in frame from base 1. V lost 5 bases and J lost 5 bases, and the count of bases not matched to a germline gene is 8. CDR1 SGHVS and CDR2 FQNEAQ were looked up in the germline V gene. The library was obtained by the immunoSEQ multiplex PCR assay. What TCRdb holds here is the immuneACCESS table cut down to in-frame rearrangements. Part of the clones is not present; checked against another copy, under half of the missing clones reflect an unresolved V gene, and the others are unexplained. The table for this sample lists 150,000 or so clones; 80% to 95% of them were counted only once. Of the sample, 2% to 3% is held by the ten largest clones.

This TCR came from a man aged 40-49 years in good health. The sample was blood. The V and J genes are TRBV7-8 and TRBJ2-1; 8 central nucleotides agree with TRBD2. The DNA sequence reads TGTGCCAGCAGCCAAGGGCGGGGGGAAAACAATGAGCAGTTCTTC. This codes for CASSQGRGENNEQFF.